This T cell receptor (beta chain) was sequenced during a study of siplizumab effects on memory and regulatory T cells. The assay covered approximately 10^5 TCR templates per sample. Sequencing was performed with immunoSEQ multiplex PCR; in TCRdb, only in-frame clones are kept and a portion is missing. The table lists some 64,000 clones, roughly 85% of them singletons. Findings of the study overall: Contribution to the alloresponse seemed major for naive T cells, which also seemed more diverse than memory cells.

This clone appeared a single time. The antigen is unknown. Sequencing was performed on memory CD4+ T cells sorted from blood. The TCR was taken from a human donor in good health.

The CDR3 DNA sequence: TGCGCCAGCAGCGCCGGTACCCCTTGGGGGGACAGGGGCCACGAGCAGTACTTC. Translation gives CASSAGTPWGDRGHEQYF. V gene TRBV5-1 combines with J gene TRBJ2-7, with 10 positions matching TRBD1. Germline V gives CDR1 SGHRS, CDR2 YFSETQ. The CDR3 is made up of 18 amino acids. V lost 4 bases to trimming and J lost 5 bases; unmatched junction nucleotides: 18. Complete variable domain (other parts from reference TRBV5-1 and TRBJ2-7): KAGVTQTPRYLIKTRGQQVTLSCSPISGHRSVSWYQQTPGQGLQFLFEYFSETQRNKGNFPGRFSGRQFSNSRSEMNVSTLELGDSALYLCASSAGTPWGDRGHEQYFGPGTRLTVT.